Shown below are 13 T cell receptor beta chains from a single sample sequenced in a study of shared clonotypes between healthy human individuals. This table comes from immunoSEQ multiplex PCR, and its TCRdb copy is limited to in-frame clones, with some not included. The repertoire has over 1.5 million clones, approximately 98% of them found once; the top ten carry less than 0.55%. The sample taken for sequencing was naive CD4+ T cells sorted from blood. Subset in this sample: CD45RA+ positively selected. The receptor source for this set is a man aged 25-40 years in good health.

As concerns this clone: Other DNA sequences from this sample encode an identical CDR3 as well. This sequence joins TRBV27 and TRBJ2-5; maybe TRBD1 (5 bases). Trimming shortened V by 6 bases and J by 5 bases, and 10 bases separated the two germline ends. Per germline, CDR1 MNHEY and CDR2 SMNVEV (reference sequence). The length of the CDR3 is 12 residues. The CDR3 DNA reads TGTGCCAGCAGCTTTAGGGGTGAGACCCAGTACTTC. This encodes CASSFRGETQYF.

This chain uses TRBV5-1 with TRBJ1-2; D gene unclear. The CDR3 consists of 14 residues. Deletions cut 3 bases from V and 6 bases from J, with 15 bases between. The germline gives CDR1 SGHRS, CDR2 YFSETQ. The CDR3, as DNA: TGCGCCAGCAGCTGGGCGACCGGTAGGGATGGCTACACCTTC. This codes for CASSWATGRDGYTF. Using reference TRBV5-1 and TRBJ1-2 for the parts outside the CDR3, the full variable domain is KAGVTQTPRYLIKTRGQQVTLSCSPISGHRSVSWYQQTPGQGLQFLFEYFSETQRNKGNFPGRFSGRQFSNSRSEMNVSTLELGDSALYLCASSWATGRDGYTFGSGTRLTVV.

This clone showed up just once. The chain joins TRBV5-4 to TRBJ1-1; TRBD1 agrees at 11 bases. Germline lookup yields CDR1 SGHNT and CDR2 YYREEE (reference sequence). CDR3 length: 15 amino acids. With 4 bases clipped from V and 5 bases from J, the junction kept 7 bases outside the gene matches. In DNA, the CDR3 is TGTGCCAGCAGCACCCCCGGGACAGGGGGTACTGAAGCTTTCTTT. Translated, it gives CASSTPGTGGTEAFF.

J is TRBJ2-3 and V is TRBV9, with 7 bases identical to TRBD2. Germline assignment: CDR1 SGDLS and CDR2 YYNGEE. The V gene end was trimmed by 4 bases and the J gene end by 0 bases; junction bases not matched to a gene: 11. The CDR3 has 17 residues. CDR3 loop: CASSPRASGSSTDTQYF. CDR3 bases: TGTGCCAGCAGCCCAAGGGCTAGCGGATCTAGCACAGATACGCAGTATTTT.

This CDR3 reads CASSAIWLAGFSTDTQYF. The CDR3 region has the DNA TGTGCCAGCAGTGCCATTTGGCTAGCGGGGTTTAGCACAGATACGCAGTATTTT. The rearrangement links TRBV27 to TRBJ2-3, with 9 bases identical to TRBD2. The germline V gene encodes CDR1 MNHEY and CDR2 SMNVEV (reference sequence). CDR3 size: 18 residues. V lost 5 bases to trimming and J lost 0 bases; unmatched junction nucleotides: 12.

The CDR3 coding sequence is TGTGCCAGCAGAGACGGACTAGCGGGAAAAGATACGCAGTATTTT. It encodes CASRDGLAGKDTQYF. The genes are TRBV28 and TRBJ2-3; TRBD2 agrees at 12 bases. The germline CDR1 and CDR2 sequences are MDHEN and SYDVKM. The J segment lost 5 bases and the V segment lost 6 bases, leaving 6 bases of the junction unmatched. CDR3 length equals 15 residues.

The V call is TRBV7-9, the J call TRBJ2-7; 14 nucleotides align to TRBD2. Germline V CDR1 and CDR2: SEHNR, FQNEAQ (reference sequence). V lost 8 bases, J lost 7 bases, and 22 bases stayed unmatched. The CDR3 runs to 19 residues. CDR3 bases: TGTGCCAGCGTTTTAAGGGTGGGGACTAGCGGGAGCCAACGGGAAGAGCAGTACTTC. It specifies CASVLRVGTSGSQREEQYF.

The chain is built from TRBV2 and TRBJ2-7, with 9 bases that match TRBD1. V was clipped by 6 bases and J by 5 bases; unmatched bases: 8. From germline, CDR1 is SNHLY and CDR2 FYNNEI. The CDR3 is 14 residues long. The CDR3 spells CASRIGTGRDEQYF. For the CDR3, the DNA is TGTGCCAGCAGAATTGGGACAGGGCGCGACGAGCAGTACTTC. Full variable domain (remainder filled in from reference TRBV2 and TRBJ2-7): EPEVTQTPSHQVTQMGQEVILRCVPISNHLYFYWYRQILGQKVEFLVSFYNNEISEKSEIFDDQFSVERPDGSNFTLKIRSTKLEDSAMYFCASRIGTGRDEQYFGPGTRLTVT.

The gene calls are TRBV7-6 and TRBJ2-7; unclear D gene. Trimming removed 4 bases from V and 6 bases from J, with 16 bases in between. This CDR3 has 14 amino acids. Germline loops: CDR1 SGHVS, CDR2 FNYEAQ. The CDR3 coding sequence is TGTGCCAGCAGCTCCACCGGGTCTTCGGGCGAGCAGTACTTC. This sequence encodes CASSSTGSSGEQYF.

J is TRBJ1-2 and V is TRBV28, with D perhaps matching TRBD1 (5 bases). Trimming took 7 bases from V and 4 from J, leaving 10 bases between them. Germline V gene lookup returns CDR1 MDHEN and CDR2 SYDVKM. There are 12 residues in the CDR3. The CDR3 loop is CASTGGSYGYTF. DNA of the CDR3: TGTGCCAGCACGGGGGGATCCTATGGCTACACCTTC.

This chain uses TRBV7-2 with TRBJ1-3; D unresolved. Trimming cost V 5 bases and J 2 bases, with 10 bases left between them. The CDR3 contains 14 residues. CDR1 and CDR2 (germline): SGHTA, FQGNSA. This chain's CDR3 is CASSAWTAGNTIYF. CDR3 nucleotide sequence: TGTGCCAGCAGCGCCTGGACGGCTGGAAACACCATATATTTT.

This clone was detected only once. J is TRBJ2-1 and V is TRBV9; TRBD2 matches at 11 bases. The CDR3 spans 17 residues. Germline V gene data show CDR1 as SGDLS and CDR2 as YYNGEE. V gave up 0 bases and J gave up 7 bases; unmatched junction bases: 9. The CDR3 spells CASSVGLAGGMGNEQFF. The CDR3 DNA is TGTGCCAGCAGCGTAGGGCTAGCGGGAGGCATGGGGAATGAGCAGTTCTTC.

The chain is built from TRBV19 and TRBJ2-7, with 7 nucleotides matching TRBD2. J gave up 1 base and V 6 bases, and 3 bases lay outside the gene matches. The CDR3 has 13 residues. From germline, CDR1 is LNHDA and CDR2 SQIVND (reference sequence). CDR3 protein: CASSRDYSYEQYF. Written as DNA, the CDR3 is TGTGCCAGTAGCCGGGACTATTCCTACGAGCAGTACTTC.